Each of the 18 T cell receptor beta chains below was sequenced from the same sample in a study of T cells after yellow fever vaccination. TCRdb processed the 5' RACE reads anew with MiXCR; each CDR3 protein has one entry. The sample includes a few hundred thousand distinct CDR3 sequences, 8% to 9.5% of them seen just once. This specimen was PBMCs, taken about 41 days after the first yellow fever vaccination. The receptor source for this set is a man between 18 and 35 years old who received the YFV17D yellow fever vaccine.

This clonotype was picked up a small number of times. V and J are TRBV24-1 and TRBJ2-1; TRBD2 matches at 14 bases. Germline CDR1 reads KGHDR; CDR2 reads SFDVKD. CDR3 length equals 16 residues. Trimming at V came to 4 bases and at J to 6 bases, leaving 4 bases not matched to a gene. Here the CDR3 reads CATSDPGTSGGNEQFF. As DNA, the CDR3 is TGTGCCACCAGTGACCCCGGGACTAGCGGGGGCAATGAGCAGTTCTTC.

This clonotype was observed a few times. This CDR3 is CASSLRVAGGNNEQFF. In DNA form, the CDR3 reads TGCGCCAGCAGCTTGAGAGTAGCGGGGGGGAACAATGAGCAGTTCTTC. This rearrangement joins TRBV5-1 to TRBJ2-1, with 11 bases matching TRBD2. The CDR3 totals 16 residues. Germline assignment: CDR1 SGHRS and CDR2 YFSETQ. The ends lost 1 base at V and 5 bases at J; junction bases unmatched: 5.

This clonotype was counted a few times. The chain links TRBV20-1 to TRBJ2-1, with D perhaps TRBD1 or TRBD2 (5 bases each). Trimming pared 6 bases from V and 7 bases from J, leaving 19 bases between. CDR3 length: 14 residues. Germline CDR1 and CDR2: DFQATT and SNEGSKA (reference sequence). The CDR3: CSARRGPATNEQFF. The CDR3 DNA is TGCAGTGCAAGACGGGGCCCCGCTACAAATGAGCAGTTCTTC.

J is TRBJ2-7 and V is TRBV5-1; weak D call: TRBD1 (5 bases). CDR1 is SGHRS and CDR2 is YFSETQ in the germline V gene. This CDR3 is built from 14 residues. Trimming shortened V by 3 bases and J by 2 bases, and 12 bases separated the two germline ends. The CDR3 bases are TGCGCCAGCAGCTATACAGGTATTACCTACGAGCAGTACTTC. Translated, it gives CASSYTGITYEQYF.

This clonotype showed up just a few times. The CDR3 sequence: CASSGGPGNEKLFF. The CDR3 DNA follows: TGTGCCAGCAGCGGAGGCCCGGGGAATGAAAAACTGTTTTTT. J is TRBJ1-4 and V is TRBV27; D ambiguous. Per germline, CDR1 MNHEY and CDR2 SMNVEV (reference sequence). The CDR3 sequence is 14 residues long. V was shortened by 6 bases and J by 5 bases, with 13 bases between the two germline ends.

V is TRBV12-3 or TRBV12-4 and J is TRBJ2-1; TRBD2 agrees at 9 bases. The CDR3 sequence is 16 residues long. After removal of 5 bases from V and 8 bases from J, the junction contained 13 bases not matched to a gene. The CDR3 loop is CASSLRISGGTHEQFF. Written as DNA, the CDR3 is TGTGCCAGCAGTCTCCGGATTAGCGGGGGTACCCATGAGCAGTTCTTC.

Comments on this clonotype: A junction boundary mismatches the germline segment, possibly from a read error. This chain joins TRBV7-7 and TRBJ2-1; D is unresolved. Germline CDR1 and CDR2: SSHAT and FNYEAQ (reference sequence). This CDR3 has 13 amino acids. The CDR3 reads CASSLTSDNEQFF. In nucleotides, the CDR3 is TGTGCTAGCAGCTTAACCTCGGACAATGAGCAGTTCTTC.

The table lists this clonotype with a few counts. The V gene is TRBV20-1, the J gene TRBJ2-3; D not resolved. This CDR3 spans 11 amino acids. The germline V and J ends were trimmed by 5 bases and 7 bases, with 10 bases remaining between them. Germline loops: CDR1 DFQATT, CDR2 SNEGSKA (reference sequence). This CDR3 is CSAVEKYTQYF. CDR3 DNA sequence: TGCAGTGCTGTTGAAAAGTATACGCAGTATTTT.

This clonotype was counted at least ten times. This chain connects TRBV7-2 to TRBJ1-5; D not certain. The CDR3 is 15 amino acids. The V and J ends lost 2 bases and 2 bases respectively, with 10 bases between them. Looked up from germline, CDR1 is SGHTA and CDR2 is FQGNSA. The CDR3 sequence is CASSLSGIGNQPQHF. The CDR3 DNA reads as TGTGCCAGCAGCTTATCGGGAATTGGCAATCAGCCCCAGCATTTT.

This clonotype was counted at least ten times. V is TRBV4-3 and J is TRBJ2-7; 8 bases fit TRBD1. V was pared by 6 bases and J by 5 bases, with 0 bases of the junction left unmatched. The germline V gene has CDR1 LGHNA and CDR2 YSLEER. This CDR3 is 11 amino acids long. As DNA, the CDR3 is TGCGCCAGCAGACAGGGGGACGAGCAGTACTTC. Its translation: CASRQGDEQYF.

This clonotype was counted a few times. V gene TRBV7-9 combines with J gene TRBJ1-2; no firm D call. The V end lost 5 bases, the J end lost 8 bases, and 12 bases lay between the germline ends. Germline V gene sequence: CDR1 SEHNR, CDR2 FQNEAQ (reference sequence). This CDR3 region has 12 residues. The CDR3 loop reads CASSRVVEGYTF. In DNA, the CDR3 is TGTGCCAGCAGCCGGGTTGTAGAGGGCTACACCTTC.

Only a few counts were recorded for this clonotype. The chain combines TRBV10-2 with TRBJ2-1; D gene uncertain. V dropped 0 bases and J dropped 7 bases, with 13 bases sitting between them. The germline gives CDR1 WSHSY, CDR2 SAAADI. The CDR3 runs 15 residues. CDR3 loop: CASSESSSGWNEQFF. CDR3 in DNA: TGCGCCAGCAGTGAGTCGTCTTCGGGCTGGAATGAGCAGTTCTTC.

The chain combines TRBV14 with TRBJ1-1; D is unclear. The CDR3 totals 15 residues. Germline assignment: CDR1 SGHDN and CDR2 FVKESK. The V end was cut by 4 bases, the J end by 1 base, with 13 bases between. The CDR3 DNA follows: TGTGCCAGCAGCCGTCCGGGTTGGACGAACACTGAAGCTTTCTTT. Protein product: CASSRPGWTNTEAFF.

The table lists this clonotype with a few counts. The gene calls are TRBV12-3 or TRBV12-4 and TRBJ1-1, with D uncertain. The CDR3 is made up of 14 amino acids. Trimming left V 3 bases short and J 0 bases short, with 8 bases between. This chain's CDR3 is CASSLRVLNTEAFF. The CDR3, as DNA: TGTGCCAGCAGTTTGAGAGTCCTGAACACTGAAGCTTTCTTT.

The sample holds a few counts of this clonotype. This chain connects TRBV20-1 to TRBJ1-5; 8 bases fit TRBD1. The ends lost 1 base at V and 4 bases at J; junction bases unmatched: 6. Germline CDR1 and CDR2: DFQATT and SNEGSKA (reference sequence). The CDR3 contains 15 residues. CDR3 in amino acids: CSARGTQGVNQPQHF. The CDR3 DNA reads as TGCAGTGCTAGAGGCACACAGGGGGTGAATCAGCCCCAGCATTTT.

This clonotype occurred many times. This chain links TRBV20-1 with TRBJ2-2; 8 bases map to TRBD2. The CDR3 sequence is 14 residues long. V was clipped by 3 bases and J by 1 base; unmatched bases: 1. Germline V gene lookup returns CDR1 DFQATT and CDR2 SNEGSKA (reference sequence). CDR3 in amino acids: CSARSGGNTGELFF. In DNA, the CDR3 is TGCAGTGCTAGGAGCGGGGGGAACACCGGGGAGCTGTTTTTT.

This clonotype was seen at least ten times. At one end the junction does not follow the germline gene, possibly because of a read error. The DNA of the CDR3 is TGCGCCAGCAGCCCGGGACAGGGGGCAGATACGCAGTATTTT. As protein: CASSPGQGADTQYF. The rearrangement uses TRBV7-2 and TRBJ2-3; 11 bases fit TRBD1. Germline CDR1 reads SGHTA; CDR2 reads FQGNSA. The CDR3 runs to 14 residues.

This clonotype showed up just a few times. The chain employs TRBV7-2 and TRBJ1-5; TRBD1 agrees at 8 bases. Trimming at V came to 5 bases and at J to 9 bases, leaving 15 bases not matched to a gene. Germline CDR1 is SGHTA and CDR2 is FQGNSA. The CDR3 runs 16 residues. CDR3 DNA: TGTGCCAGCAGCCTTGCTTCAGGGGGCCCCCACGGGCCCCAGCATTTT. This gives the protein CASSLASGGPHGPQHF.